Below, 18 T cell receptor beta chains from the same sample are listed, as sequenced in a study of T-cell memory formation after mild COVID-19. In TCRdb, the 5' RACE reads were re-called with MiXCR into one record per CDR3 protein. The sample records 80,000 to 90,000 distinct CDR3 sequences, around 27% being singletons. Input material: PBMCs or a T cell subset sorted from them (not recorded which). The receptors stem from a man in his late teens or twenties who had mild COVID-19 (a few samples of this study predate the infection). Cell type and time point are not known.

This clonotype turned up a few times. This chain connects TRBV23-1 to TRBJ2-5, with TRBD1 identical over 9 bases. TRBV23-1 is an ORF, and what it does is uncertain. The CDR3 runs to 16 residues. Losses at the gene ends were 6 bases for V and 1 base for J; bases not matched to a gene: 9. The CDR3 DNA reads TGCGCCAGCAGCCTACGGGACAGGGTTTCCCAAGAGACCCAGTACTTC. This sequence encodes CASSLRDRVSQETQYF.

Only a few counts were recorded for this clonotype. The DNA of the CDR3 is TGTGCCAGCAGCGAGATTACCGGGACAGGGGTTTATTACACCGGGGAGCTGTTTTTT. As protein: CASSEITGTGVYYTGELFF. This chain connects TRBV7-9 to TRBJ2-2; 10 positions match TRBD1. Trimming took 5 bases from V and 3 from J; bases not matched to a gene: 15. From germline, CDR1 is SEHNR and CDR2 FQNEAQ (reference sequence). The CDR3 is 19 amino acids.

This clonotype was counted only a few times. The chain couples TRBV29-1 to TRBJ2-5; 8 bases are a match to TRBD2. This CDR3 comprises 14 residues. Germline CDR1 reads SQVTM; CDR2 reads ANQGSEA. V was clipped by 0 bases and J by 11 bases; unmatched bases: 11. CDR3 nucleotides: TGCAGCGTTGAAGAGAACATAGCGGGGAGCGTTCAGTACTTC. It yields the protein CSVEENIAGSVQYF.

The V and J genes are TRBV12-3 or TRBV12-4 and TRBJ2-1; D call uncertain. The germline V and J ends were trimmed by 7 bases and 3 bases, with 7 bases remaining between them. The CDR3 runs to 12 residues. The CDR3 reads CASTSIYNEQFF. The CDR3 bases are TGTGCCAGCACCTCGATCTACAATGAGCAGTTCTTC.

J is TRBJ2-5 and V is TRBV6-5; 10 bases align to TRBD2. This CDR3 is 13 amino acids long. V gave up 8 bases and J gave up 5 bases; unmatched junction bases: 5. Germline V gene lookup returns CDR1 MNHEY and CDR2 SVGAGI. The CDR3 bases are TGTGCCAGCCACCTAGCGGGGGATGAGACCCAGTACTTC. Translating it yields CASHLAGDETQYF.

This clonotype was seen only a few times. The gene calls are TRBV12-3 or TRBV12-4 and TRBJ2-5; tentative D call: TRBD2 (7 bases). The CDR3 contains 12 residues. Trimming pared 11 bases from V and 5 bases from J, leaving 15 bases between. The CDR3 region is CASGGGWETQYF. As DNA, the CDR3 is TGTGCCTCTGGCGGGGGCTGGGAGACCCAGTACTTC.

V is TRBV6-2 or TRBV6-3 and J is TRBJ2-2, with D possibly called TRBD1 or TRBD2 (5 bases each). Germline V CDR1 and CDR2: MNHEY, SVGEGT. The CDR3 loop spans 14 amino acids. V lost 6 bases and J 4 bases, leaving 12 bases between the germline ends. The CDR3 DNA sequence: TGTGCCAGCAGCCACGGGACCTCCACCGGGGAGCTGTTTTTT. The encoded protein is CASSHGTSTGELFF.

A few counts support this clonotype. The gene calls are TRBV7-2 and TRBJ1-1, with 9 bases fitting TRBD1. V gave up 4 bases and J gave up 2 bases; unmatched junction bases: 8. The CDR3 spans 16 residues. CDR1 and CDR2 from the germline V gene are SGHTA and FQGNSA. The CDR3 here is CASSSHDRGENTEAFF. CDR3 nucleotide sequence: TGTGCCAGCAGCTCGCACGACAGGGGGGAAAACACTGAAGCTTTCTTT.

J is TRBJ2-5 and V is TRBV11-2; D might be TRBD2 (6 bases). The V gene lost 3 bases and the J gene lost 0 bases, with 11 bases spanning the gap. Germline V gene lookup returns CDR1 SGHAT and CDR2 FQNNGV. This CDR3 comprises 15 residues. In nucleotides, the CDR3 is TGTGCCAGCAGCTTTGGACGGGGGTACCAAGAGACCCAGTACTTC. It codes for CASSFGRGYQETQYF.

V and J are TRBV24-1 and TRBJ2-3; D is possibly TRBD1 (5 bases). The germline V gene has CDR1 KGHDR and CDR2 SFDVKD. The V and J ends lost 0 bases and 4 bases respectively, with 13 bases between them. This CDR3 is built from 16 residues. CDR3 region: CATSDLRQGNADTQYF. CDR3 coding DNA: TGTGCCACCAGTGATTTGCGGCAGGGAAACGCAGATACGCAGTATTTT.

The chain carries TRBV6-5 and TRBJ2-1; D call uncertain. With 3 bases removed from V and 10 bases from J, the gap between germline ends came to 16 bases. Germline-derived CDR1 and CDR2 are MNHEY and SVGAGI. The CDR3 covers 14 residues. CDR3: CASSYYPQSSEQFF. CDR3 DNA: TGTGCCAGCAGTTATTACCCTCAGAGTTCGGAGCAGTTCTTC.

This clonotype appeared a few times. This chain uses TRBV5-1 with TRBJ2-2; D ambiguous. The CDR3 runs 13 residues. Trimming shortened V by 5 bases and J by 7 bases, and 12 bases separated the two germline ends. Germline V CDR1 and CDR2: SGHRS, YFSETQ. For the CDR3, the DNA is TGCGCCAGCAGTCCCCTAGGGTACGGGGAGCTGTTTTTT. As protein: CASSPLGYGELFF.

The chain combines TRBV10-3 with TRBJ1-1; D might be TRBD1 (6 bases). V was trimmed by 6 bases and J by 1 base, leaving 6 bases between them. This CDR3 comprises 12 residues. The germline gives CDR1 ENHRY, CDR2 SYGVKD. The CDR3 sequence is CAIRTGNTEAFF. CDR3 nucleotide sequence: TGTGCCATCAGGACAGGGAACACTGAAGCTTTCTTT.

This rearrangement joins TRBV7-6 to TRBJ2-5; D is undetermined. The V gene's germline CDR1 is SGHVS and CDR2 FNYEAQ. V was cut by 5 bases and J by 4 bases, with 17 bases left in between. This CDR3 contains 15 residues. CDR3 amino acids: CASSARTLETETQYF. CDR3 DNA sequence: TGTGCCAGCAGCGCCCGCACTCTAGAGACAGAGACCCAGTACTTC.

The CDR3 DNA reads as TGCGCCAGCAGAGCGGAAAGCACAGATACGCAGTATTTT. Protein sequence: CASRAESTDTQYF. The rearrangement uses TRBV5-1 and TRBJ2-3, with D possibly TRBD2 on 5 matching bases. The germline gives CDR1 SGHRS, CDR2 YFSETQ. V was shortened by 5 bases and J by 0 bases, with 7 bases between the two germline ends. The CDR3 spans 13 residues.

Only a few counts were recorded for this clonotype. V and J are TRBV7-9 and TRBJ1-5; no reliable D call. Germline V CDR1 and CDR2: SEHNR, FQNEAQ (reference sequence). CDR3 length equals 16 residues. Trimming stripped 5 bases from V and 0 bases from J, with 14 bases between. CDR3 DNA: TGTGCCAGCAGCACCACGGTTGGCGGTAGCAATCAGCCCCAGCATTTT. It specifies CASSTTVGGSNQPQHF.

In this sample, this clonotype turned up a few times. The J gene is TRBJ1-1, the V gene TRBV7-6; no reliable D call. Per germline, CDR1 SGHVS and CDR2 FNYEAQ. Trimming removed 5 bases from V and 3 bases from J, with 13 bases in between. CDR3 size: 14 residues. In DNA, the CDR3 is TGTGCCAGCAGCATCCGGGAAGCGGACACTGAAGCTTTCTTT. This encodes CASSIREADTEAFF.

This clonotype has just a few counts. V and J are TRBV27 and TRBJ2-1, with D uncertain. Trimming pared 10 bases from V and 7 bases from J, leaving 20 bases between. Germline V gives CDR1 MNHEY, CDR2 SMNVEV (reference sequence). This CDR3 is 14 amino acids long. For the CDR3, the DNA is TGTGCCACCAAGACTTGGGCTTTTGGGAATGAGCAGTTCTTC. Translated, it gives CATKTWAFGNEQFF.